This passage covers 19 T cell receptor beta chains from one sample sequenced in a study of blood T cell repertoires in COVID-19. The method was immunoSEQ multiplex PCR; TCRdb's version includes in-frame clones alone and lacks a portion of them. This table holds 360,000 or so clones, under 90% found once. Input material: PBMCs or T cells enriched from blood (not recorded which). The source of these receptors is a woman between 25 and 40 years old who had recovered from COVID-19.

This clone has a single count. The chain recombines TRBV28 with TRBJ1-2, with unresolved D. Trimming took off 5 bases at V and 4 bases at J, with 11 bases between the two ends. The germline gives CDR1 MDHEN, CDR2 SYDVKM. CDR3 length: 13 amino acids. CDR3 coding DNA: TGTGCCAGCAGTCCCCTCCCTCTCTATGGCTACACCTTC. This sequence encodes CASSPLPLYGYTF.

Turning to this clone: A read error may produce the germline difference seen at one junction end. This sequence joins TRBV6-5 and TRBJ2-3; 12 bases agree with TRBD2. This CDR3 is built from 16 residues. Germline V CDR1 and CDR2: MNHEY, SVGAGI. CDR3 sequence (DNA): TGTGCCAGCAGATACTGGACTAGCGGGGCCTTAGATACGCAGTATTTT. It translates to CASRYWTSGALDTQYF.

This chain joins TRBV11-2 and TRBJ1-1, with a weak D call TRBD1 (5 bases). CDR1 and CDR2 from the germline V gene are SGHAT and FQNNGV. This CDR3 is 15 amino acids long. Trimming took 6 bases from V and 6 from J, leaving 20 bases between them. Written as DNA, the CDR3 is TGTGCCAGCAGGGTAGGGGCGGGTAGGGACTCTGAAGCTTTCTTT. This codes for CASRVGAGRDSEAFF.

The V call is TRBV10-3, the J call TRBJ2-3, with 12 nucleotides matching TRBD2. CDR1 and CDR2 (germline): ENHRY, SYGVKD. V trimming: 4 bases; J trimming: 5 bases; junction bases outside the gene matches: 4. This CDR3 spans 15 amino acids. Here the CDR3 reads CAISGTSGVVDTQYF. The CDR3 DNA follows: TGTGCCATCAGTGGGACTAGCGGGGTGGTAGATACGCAGTATTTT.

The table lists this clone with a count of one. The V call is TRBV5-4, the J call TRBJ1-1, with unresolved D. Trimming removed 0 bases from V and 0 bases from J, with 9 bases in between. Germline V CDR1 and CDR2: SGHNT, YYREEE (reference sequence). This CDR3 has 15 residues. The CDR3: CASSLARGVNTEAFF. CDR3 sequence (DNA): TGTGCCAGCAGCTTGGCTCGGGGAGTGAACACTGAAGCTTTCTTT.

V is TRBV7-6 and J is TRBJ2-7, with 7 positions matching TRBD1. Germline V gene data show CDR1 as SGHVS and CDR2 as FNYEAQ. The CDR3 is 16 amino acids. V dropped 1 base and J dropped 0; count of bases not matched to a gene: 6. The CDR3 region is CASSLDSGGVSYEQYF. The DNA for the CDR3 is TGTGCCAGCAGCTTAGATTCAGGGGGTGTCTCCTACGAGCAGTACTTC.

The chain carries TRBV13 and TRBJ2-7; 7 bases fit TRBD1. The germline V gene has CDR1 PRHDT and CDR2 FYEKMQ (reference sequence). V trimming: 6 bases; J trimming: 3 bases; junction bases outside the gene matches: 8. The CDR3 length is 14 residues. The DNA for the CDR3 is TGTGCCAGCAGTCTATACAGACAGGGCTACGAGCAGTACTTC. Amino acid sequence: CASSLYRQGYEQYF.

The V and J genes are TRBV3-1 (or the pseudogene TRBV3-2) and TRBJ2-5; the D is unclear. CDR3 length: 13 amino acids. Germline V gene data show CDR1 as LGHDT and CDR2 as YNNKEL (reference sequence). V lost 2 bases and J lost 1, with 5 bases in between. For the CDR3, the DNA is TGTGCCAGCAGCCAACACGGCCAAGAGACCCAGTACTTC. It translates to CASSQHGQETQYF.

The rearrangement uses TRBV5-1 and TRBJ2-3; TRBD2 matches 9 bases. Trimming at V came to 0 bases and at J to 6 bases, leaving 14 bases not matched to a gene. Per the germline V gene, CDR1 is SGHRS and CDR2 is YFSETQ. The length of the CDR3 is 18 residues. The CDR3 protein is CASSLALAGDEALDTQYF. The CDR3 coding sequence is TGCGCCAGCAGCTTGGCGTTAGCGGGAGACGAAGCATTGGATACGCAGTATTTT.

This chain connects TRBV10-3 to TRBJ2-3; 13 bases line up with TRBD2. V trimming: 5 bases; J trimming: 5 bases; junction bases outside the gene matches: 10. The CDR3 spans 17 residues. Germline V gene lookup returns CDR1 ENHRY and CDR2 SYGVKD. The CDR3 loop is CAISNHPGLAGRDTQYF. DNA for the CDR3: TGTGCCATCAGTAACCACCCGGGACTAGCGGGAAGAGATACGCAGTATTTT.

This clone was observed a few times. Written as DNA, the CDR3 is TGCGCCAGCAGCTTGGTGGACAGGAGCTCCTACAATGAGCAGTTCTTC. This encodes CASSLVDRSSYNEQFF. V is TRBV5-1 and J is TRBJ2-1, with 7 bases aligning to TRBD1. Per the germline V gene, CDR1 is SGHRS and CDR2 is YFSETQ. This CDR3 is built from 16 residues. V trimming: 0 bases; J trimming: 0 bases; junction bases outside the gene matches: 3.

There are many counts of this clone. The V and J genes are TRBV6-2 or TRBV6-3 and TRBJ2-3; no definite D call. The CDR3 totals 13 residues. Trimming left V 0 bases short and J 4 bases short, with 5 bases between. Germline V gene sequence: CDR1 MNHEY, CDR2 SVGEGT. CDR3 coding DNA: TGTGCCAGCAGTTACTCGTATTCAGATACGCAGTATTTT. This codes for CASSYSYSDTQYF.

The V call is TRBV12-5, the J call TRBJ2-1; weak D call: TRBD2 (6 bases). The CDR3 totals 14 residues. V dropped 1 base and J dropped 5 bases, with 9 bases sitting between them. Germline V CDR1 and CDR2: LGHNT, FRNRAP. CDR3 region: CASGLDRRDNEQFF. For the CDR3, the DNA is TGTGCTAGTGGTTTGGACAGGAGGGACAATGAGCAGTTCTTC.

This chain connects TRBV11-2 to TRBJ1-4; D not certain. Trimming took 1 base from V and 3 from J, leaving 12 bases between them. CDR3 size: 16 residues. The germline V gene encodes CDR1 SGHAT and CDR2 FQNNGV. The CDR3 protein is CASSLARLASNEKLFF. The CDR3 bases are TGTGCCAGCAGCTTAGCTCGACTCGCCTCTAATGAAAAACTGTTTTTT.

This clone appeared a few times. CDR3 sequence reads: CASSFQGGTEAFF. Here the CDR3 DNA reads TGTGCCAGCAGCTTCCAGGGAGGGACTGAAGCTTTCTTT. The J gene is TRBJ1-1, the V gene TRBV7-9, with a weak D call TRBD1 (5 bases). Germline CDR1 reads SEHNR; CDR2 reads FQNEAQ (reference sequence). The CDR3 is made up of 13 amino acids. The V end lost 3 bases, the J end lost 5 bases, and 10 bases lay between the germline ends.

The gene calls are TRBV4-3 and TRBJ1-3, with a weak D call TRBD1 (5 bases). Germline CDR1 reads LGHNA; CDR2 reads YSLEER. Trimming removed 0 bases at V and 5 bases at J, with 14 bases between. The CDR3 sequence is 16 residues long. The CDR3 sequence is CASSQDRRVGRNTIYF. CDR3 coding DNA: TGCGCCAGCAGCCAAGACCGCAGGGTTGGAAGAAACACCATATATTTT.

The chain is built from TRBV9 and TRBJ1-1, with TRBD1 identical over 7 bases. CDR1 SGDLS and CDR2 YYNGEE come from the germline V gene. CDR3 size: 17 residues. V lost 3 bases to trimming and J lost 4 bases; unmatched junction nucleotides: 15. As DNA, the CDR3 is TGTGCCAGCAGCGCGTCCTCCTTTAGACAGGGCGGCACTGAAGCTTTCTTT. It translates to CASSASSFRQGGTEAFF.

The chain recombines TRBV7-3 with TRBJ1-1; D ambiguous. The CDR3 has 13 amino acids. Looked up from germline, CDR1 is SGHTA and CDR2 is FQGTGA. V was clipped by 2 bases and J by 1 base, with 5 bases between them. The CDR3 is CASSLFGNTEAFF. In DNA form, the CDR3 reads TGTGCCAGCAGCTTATTCGGGAACACTGAAGCTTTCTTT.

CDR3 in DNA: TGCGCCAGCAGCTTGGACAGGGGAGATGGGGAGCTGTTTTTT. Residues: CASSLDRGDGELFF. V and J are TRBV5-1 and TRBJ2-2, with 7 bases fitting TRBD1. There are 14 residues in the CDR3. Germline trimming cut 0 bases from V and 8 bases from J; bases unmatched to any gene: 4. Germline CDR1 and CDR2: SGHRS and YFSETQ.